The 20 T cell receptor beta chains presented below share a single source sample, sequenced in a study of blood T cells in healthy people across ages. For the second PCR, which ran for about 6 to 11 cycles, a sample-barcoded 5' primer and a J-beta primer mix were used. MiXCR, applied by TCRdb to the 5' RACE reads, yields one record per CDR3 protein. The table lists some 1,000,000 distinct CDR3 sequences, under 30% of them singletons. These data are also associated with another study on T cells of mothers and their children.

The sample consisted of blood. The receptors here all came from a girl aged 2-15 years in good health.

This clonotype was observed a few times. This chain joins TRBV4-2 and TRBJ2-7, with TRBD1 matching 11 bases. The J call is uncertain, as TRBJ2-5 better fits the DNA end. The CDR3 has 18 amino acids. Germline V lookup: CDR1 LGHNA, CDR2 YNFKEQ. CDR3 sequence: CASSELPGQGGRQETQYF. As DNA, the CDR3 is TGTGCCAGCAGCGAGCTTCCGGGACAGGGGGGAAGACAAGAGACCCAGTACTTC.

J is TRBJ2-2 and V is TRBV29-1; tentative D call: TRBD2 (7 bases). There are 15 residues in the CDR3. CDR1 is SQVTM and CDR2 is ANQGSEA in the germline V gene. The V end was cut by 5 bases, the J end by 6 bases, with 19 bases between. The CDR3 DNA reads TGCAGCGTTCGGGGGGCTCACTCGGTGGCCGGGGAGCTGTTTTTT. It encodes CSVRGAHSVAGELFF.

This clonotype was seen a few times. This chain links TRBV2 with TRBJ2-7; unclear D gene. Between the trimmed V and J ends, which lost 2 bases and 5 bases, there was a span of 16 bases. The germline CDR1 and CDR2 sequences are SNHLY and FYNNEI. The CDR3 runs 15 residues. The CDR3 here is CASSESPNLGNEQYF. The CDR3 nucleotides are TGTGCCAGCAGTGAAAGCCCCAACCTAGGAAACGAGCAGTACTTC.

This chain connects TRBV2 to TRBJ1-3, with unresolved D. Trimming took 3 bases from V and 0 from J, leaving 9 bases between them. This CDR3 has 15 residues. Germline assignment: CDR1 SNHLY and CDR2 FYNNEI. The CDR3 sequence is CASSDGRSSGNTIYF. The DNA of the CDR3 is TGTGCCAGCAGTGATGGACGGAGCTCTGGAAACACCATATATTTT.

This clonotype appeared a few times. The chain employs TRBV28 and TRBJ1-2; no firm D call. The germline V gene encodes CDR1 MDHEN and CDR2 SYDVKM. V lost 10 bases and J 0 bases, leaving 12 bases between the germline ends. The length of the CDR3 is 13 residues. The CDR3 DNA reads TGTGCCATTATGACCTCCTCTAACTATGGCTACACCTTC. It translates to CAIMTSSNYGYTF.

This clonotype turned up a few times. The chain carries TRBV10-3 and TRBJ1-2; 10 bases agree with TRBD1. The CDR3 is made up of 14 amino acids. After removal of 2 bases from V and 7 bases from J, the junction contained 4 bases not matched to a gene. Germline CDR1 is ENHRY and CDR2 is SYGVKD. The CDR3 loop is CAISEPDRGSGYTF. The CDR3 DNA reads TGTGCCATCAGTGAGCCGGACAGGGGGTCTGGCTACACCTTC.

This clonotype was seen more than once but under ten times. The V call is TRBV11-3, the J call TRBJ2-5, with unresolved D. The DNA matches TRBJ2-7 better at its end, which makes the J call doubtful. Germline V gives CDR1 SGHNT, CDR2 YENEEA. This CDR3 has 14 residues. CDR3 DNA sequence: TGTGCCAGCAGCTTAGAATTCTCATCCTACGAGCAGTACTTC. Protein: CASSLEFSSYEQYF.

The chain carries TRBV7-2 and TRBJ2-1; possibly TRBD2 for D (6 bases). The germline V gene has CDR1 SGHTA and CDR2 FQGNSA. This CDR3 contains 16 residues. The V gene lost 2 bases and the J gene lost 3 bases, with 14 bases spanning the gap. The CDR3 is CASSLRLDHFYNEQFF. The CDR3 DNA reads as TGTGCCAGCAGCTTAAGACTAGACCATTTCTACAATGAGCAGTTCTTC.

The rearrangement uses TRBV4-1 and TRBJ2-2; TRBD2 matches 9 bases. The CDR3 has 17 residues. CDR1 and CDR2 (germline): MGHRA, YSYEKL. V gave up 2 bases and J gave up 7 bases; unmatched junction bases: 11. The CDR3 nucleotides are TGCGCCAGCAGCCAACTAGTGATGATAGCGGGGGTCGGGGAGCTGTTTTTT. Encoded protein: CASSQLVMIAGVGELFF.

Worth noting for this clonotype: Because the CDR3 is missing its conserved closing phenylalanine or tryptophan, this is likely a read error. This CDR3 reads CASTFPQGGYYGYTC. DNA for the CDR3: TGTGCTAGTACGTTTCCTCAGGGTGGGTACTATGGCTACACCTGC. The chain has TRBV12-5 and TRBJ1-2; the D gene is possibly TRBD1 (5 bases). The CDR3 loop spans 15 amino acids. Germline-derived CDR1 and CDR2 are LGHNT and FRNRAP. V lost 8 bases, J lost 3 bases, and 19 bases lay in between.

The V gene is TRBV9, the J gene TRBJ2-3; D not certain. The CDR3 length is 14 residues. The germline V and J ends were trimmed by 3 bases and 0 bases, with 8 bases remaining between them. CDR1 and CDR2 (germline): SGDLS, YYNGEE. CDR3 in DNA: TGTGCCAGCAGCGCCCACTTAAGCACAGATACGCAGTATTTT. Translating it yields CASSAHLSTDTQYF.

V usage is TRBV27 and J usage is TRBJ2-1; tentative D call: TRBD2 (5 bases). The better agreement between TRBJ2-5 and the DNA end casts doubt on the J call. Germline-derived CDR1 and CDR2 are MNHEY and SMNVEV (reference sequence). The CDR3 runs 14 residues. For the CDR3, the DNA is TGTGCCAGCAGTCCGGACGGACTGGGAGAGACCCAGTACTTC. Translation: CASSPDGLGETQYF.

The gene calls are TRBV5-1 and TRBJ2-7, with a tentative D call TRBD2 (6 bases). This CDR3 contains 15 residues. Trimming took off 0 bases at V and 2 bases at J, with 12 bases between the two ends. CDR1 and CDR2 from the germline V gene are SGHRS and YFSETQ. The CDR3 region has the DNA TGCGCCAGCAGCTTGGAATACGGGAGTGCCTACGAGCAGTACTTC. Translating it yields CASSLEYGSAYEQYF. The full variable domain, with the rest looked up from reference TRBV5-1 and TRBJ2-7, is KAGVTQTPRYLIKTRGQQVTLSCSPISGHRSVSWYQQTPGQGLQFLFEYFSETQRNKGNFPGRFSGRQFSNSRSEMNVSTLELGDSALYLCASSLEYGSAYEQYFGPGTRLTVT.

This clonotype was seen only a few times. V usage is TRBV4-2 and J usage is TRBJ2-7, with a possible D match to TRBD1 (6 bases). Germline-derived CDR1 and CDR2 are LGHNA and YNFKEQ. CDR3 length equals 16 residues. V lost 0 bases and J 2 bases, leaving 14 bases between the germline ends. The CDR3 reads CASSQEPNAGAYEQYF. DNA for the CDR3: TGTGCCAGCAGCCAAGAACCCAACGCAGGGGCCTACGAGCAGTACTTC.

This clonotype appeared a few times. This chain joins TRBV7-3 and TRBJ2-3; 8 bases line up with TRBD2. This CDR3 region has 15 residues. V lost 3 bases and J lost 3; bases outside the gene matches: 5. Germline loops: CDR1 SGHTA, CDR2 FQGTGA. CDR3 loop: CASSFAGGRTDTQYF. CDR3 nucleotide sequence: TGTGCCAGCAGCTTTGCGGGAGGAAGGACAGATACGCAGTATTTT.

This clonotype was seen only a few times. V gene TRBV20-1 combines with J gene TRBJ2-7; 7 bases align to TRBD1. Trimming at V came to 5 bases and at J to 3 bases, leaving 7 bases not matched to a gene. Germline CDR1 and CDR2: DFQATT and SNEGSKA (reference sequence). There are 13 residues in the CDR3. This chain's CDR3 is CSASWTGGYEQYF. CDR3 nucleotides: TGCAGTGCTTCCTGGACAGGTGGCTACGAGCAGTACTTC.

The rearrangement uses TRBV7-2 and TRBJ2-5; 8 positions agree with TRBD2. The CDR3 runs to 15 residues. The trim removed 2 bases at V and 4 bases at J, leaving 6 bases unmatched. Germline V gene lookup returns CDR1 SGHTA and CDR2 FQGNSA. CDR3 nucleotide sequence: TGTGCCAGCAGCTTAAGCGGGGGAAACCCAGAGACCCAGTACTTC. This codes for CASSLSGGNPETQYF.

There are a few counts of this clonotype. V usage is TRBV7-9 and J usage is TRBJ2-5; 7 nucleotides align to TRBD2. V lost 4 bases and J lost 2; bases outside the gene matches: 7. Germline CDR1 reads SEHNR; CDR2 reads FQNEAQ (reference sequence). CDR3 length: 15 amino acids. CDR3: CASSSTGLPQETQYF. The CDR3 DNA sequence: TGTGCCAGCAGCTCGACGGGACTACCTCAAGAGACCCAGTACTTC. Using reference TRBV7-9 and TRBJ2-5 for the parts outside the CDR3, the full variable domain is DTGVSQNPRHKITKRGQNVTFRCDPISEHNRLYWYRQTLGQGPEFLTYFQNEAQLEKSRLLSDRFSAERPKGSFSTLEIQRTEQGDSAMYLCASSSTGLPQETQYFGPGTRLLVL.

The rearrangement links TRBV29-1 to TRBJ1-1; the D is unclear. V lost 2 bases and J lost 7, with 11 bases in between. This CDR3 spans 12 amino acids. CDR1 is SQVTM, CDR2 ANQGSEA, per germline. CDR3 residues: CSVELDAGEAFF. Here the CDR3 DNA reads TGCAGCGTTGAATTGGACGCTGGTGAAGCTTTCTTT.

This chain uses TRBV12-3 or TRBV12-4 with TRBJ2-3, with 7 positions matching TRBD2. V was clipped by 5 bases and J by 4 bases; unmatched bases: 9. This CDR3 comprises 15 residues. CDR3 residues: CASSMGRGSADTQYF. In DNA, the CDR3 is TGTGCCAGCAGTATGGGGCGGGGGAGCGCAGATACGCAGTATTTT.